The 12 T cell receptor beta chains below all came from one sample that was sequenced in a study of brain T cells in children with intractable seizures. TCRdb's copy holds only in-frame clones and misses some; the assay was immunoSEQ multiplex PCR. This sample has roughly 8,300 clones, with 73% found just once. Sequencing was limited to surgery cases with top T cell transcript signatures in brain tissue. Sequences were derived from resected brain tissue, sampled at surgery. All receptors derive from a boy in the first two years of life with tuberous sclerosis and intractable seizures.

This sequence joins TRBV18 and TRBJ2-1, with 8 bases aligning to TRBD1. Germline CDR1 KGHSH, CDR2 LQKENI. The CDR3 extends over 15 amino acids. With 3 bases clipped from V and 7 bases from J, the junction kept 8 bases outside the gene matches. The CDR3, as DNA: TGTGCCAGCTCACCCCACCCGGACAGGGTAAATGAGCAGTTCTTC. Protein product: CASSPHPDRVNEQFF.

V gene TRBV5-1 combines with J gene TRBJ2-7, with TRBD1 matching 8 bases. Germline V lookup: CDR1 SGHRS, CDR2 YFSETQ. The CDR3 is made up of 14 amino acids. V dropped 0 bases and J dropped 4; count of bases not matched to a gene: 3. The CDR3: CASSLDRGFYEQYF. The CDR3 DNA reads TGCGCCAGCAGCTTGGACAGGGGGTTTTACGAGCAGTACTTC.

The chain carries TRBV19 and TRBJ2-7; D may be TRBD1 (6 bases). The CDR3 contains 13 residues. The V end lost 4 bases, the J end lost 5 bases, and 12 bases lay between the germline ends. Germline lookup yields CDR1 LNHDA and CDR2 SQIVND (reference sequence). In nucleotides, the CDR3 is TGTGCCAGTAGTAACCGGGACAACAACGAGCAGTACTTC. Its protein is CASSNRDNNEQYF.

The chain uses TRBV28 and TRBJ1-5; D gene unclear. Germline CDR1 and CDR2: MDHEN and SYDVKM. The CDR3 loop spans 12 amino acids. V lost 2 bases and J lost 11, with 10 bases in between. DNA of the CDR3: TGTGCCAGCAGTTTAGAGAGTAGGGCCCAGCATTTT. Encoded protein: CASSLESRAQHF.

This chain connects TRBV25-1 to TRBJ2-1; D gene ambiguous. Trimming stripped 4 bases from V and 9 bases from J, with 28 bases between. The CDR3 has 18 amino acids. The germline V gene encodes CDR1 MGHDK and CDR2 SYGVNS. CDR3 sequence reads: CASSGMGIIGGRSGEQFF. The CDR3 bases are TGTGCCAGCAGTGGAATGGGAATAATAGGTGGTAGGTCCGGTGAGCAGTTCTTC.

This clone is labeled as large. This chain joins TRBV27 and TRBJ2-7, with 7 positions matching TRBD1. The CDR3 is 15 amino acids. Trimming at V came to 6 bases and at J to 4 bases, leaving 12 bases not matched to a gene. Germline values: CDR1 MNHEY, CDR2 SMNVEV (reference sequence). The DNA of the CDR3 is TGTGCCAGCAGCCCGACCCGGGACAGACTATACGAGCAGTACTTC. Protein: CASSPTRDRLYEQYF.

CDR3 nucleotides: TGTGCCAGCTCCCCTACAGCGTACTCTGGGGCCAACGTCCTGACTTTC. The encoded protein is CASSPTAYSGANVLTF. This chain connects TRBV18 to TRBJ2-6; D gene unclear. V dropped 6 bases and J dropped 0 bases, with 12 bases sitting between them. Germline V gene data show CDR1 as KGHSH and CDR2 as LQKENI. The CDR3 consists of 16 residues. The variable domain in full, with the rest retrieved from reference TRBV18 and TRBJ2-6, is NAGVMQNPRHLVRRRGQEARLRCSPMKGHSHVYWYRQLPEEGLKFMVYLQKENIIDESGMPKERFSAEFPKEGPSILRIQQVVRGDSAAYFCASSPTAYSGANVLTFGAGSRLTVL.

The CDR3 DNA reads TGTGCCAGCAGCTTAAGTGGCGGGAGGGGATACGAGCAGTACTTC. Its translation is CASSLSGGRGYEQYF. The gene calls are TRBV7-3 and TRBJ2-7; the match to TRBD2 covers 9 bases. Germline V gene sequence: CDR1 SGHTA, CDR2 FQGTGA. The CDR3 sequence is 15 residues long. Losses at the gene ends were 1 base for V and 4 bases for J; bases not matched to a gene: 5.

The rearrangement uses TRBV10-1 and TRBJ2-5; TRBD1 matches 7 bases. Germline loops: CDR1 WNHNN, CDR2 SYGVQD (reference sequence). The J segment lost 1 base and the V segment lost 6 bases, leaving 8 bases of the junction unmatched. The CDR3 sequence is 15 residues long. CDR3 sequence: CASSPSGTAQETQYF. The CDR3 DNA reads TGCGCCAGCAGCCCCTCAGGGACAGCCCAAGAGACCCAGTACTTC.

The chain has TRBV3-1 (or the pseudogene TRBV3-2) and TRBJ2-2, with D possibly TRBD2 on 5 matching bases. The CDR3 runs to 16 residues. The germline V gene has CDR1 LGHDT and CDR2 YNNKEL (reference sequence). V gave up 1 base and J gave up 4 bases, with 13 bases separating them. The CDR3 protein is CASSQVGSGVTGELFF. In DNA form, the CDR3 reads TGTGCCAGCAGCCAAGTTGGGAGCGGAGTCACCGGGGAGCTGTTTTTT.

The sample holds one count of this clone. The J gene is TRBJ1-2, the V gene TRBV19, with TRBD1 matching over 8 bases. Germline-derived CDR1 and CDR2 are LNHDA and SQIVND (reference sequence). The CDR3 is 14 amino acids. The V and J ends lost 6 bases and 6 bases, in that order; junction bases with no gene match: 9. CDR3: CASRLRQGRNGYTF. The DNA for the CDR3 is TGTGCCAGTAGATTACGACAGGGGAGGAATGGCTACACCTTC.

The J gene is TRBJ2-5, the V gene TRBV5-6, with TRBD1 matching 8 bases. The V segment lost 7 bases and the J segment 7 bases; nucleotides outside the gene matches: 6. Per the germline V gene, CDR1 is SGHDT and CDR2 is YYEEEE. The CDR3 totals 12 residues. In DNA form, the CDR3 reads TGTGCCAGCCGACAGGGGTTGGCGACCCAGTACTTC. Encoded protein: CASRQGLATQYF.